This entry lists 8 T cell receptor beta chains sequenced from one sample in a study of cytomegalovirus exposure and HLA in healthy donors. Primers included in the PCR were 60 Vbeta and 13 Jbeta primers. The table came from immunoSEQ multiplex PCR; TCRdb's copy has only in-frame clones and leaves some out. The sample consists of about 160,000 clones, around 85% of them appearing once. Input material: PBMCs. The receptors were sampled from a boy aged 2 to 10 in good health and CMV-seronegative.

This chain connects TRBV5-6 to TRBJ1-5, with D unclear. This CDR3 is built from 13 residues. Germline V gives CDR1 SGHDT, CDR2 YYEEEE. Trimming removed 2 bases at V and 2 bases at J, with 5 bases between. CDR3 region: CASSLLGNQPQHF. CDR3 coding DNA: TGTGCCAGCAGCTTACTGGGCAATCAGCCCCAGCATTTT.

The gene calls are TRBV5-4 and TRBJ1-1, with 9 positions matching TRBD1. Trimming cost V 3 bases and J 5 bases; bases outside gene matches: 5. The CDR3 runs 14 residues. Looked up from germline, CDR1 is SGHNT and CDR2 is YYREEE (reference sequence). The CDR3 nucleotides are TGTGCCAGCAGCTCAGGACAGGGGAGGACTGAAGCTTTCTTT. Protein product: CASSSGQGRTEAFF.

This clone has only one observation. The chain has TRBV7-8 and TRBJ2-3, with D possibly TRBD2 on 5 matching bases. Germline V gives CDR1 SGHVS, CDR2 FQNEAQ. The CDR3 runs 15 residues. V was cut by 5 bases and J by 1 base, with 13 bases left in between. The CDR3 region is CASSGLGSGTDTQYF. CDR3 bases: TGTGCCAGCAGCGGACTTGGTTCGGGCACAGATACGCAGTATTTT.

This rearrangement joins TRBV5-6 to TRBJ2-7; 9 nucleotides align to TRBD1. The CDR3 consists of 15 residues. Trimming removed 0 bases from V and 3 bases from J; junction bases left unmatched: 4. The germline V gene has CDR1 SGHDT and CDR2 YYEEEE. CDR3 bases: TGTGCCAGCAGCTTGGGTGGGACAGGGCTCTACGAGCAGTACGTC. Translation gives CASSLGGTGLYEQYV.

The genes are TRBV6-5 and TRBJ2-5; possible D gene TRBD2, 5 bases. V lost 0 bases and J 5 bases, leaving 10 bases between the germline ends. CDR3 size: 14 residues. Germline CDR1 reads MNHEY; CDR2 reads SVGAGI. The CDR3 spells CASSYSAGQETQYF. DNA for the CDR3: TGTGCCAGCAGTTACTCGGCGGGCCAGGAGACCCAGTACTTC.

The chain recombines TRBV9 with TRBJ1-2; 8 nucleotides agree with TRBD1. With V trimmed by 4 bases and J by 2 bases, 7 bases remained unmatched. This CDR3 has 15 residues. The germline gives CDR1 SGDLS, CDR2 YYNGEE. Written as DNA, the CDR3 is TGTGCCAGCAGCACCCCCAGGACAGGGAACTATGGCTACACCTTC. Residues: CASSTPRTGNYGYTF.

This rearrangement joins TRBV27 to TRBJ2-5; 10 nucleotides align to TRBD1. Per germline, CDR1 MNHEY and CDR2 SMNVEV (reference sequence). After removal of 5 bases from V and 5 bases from J, the junction contained 8 bases not matched to a gene. The CDR3 consists of 15 residues. The CDR3 coding sequence is TGTGCCAGCAGTCCCCTGACAGGGGGCCGGGAGACCCAGTACTTC. Its protein is CASSPLTGGRETQYF.

This clone was seen just once. V is TRBV5-4 and J is TRBJ2-2; 8 bases map to TRBD1. This CDR3 has 14 residues. Losses at the gene ends were 5 bases for V and 4 bases for J; bases not matched to a gene: 4. Germline V gene data show CDR1 as SGHNT and CDR2 as YYREEE (reference sequence). The CDR3 protein is CASRPTGGTGELFF. The CDR3, as DNA: TGTGCCAGCAGGCCCACAGGGGGCACCGGGGAGCTGTTTTTT.